This T cell receptor (beta chain) was sequenced for a study of T-cell memory formation after mild COVID-19. Study-wide results and limits: Mainly CM and EM harbored the contracting CD4+ clones; mainly EMRA harbored the CD8+ ones. Memory sampled before infection contained some responding clones, suggesting cross-reactive memory joined. Day 15 to 85 contractors were CD4/CD8 balanced; later expanders leaned CD4+.

With constant-segment primers, 5'RACE yielded cDNA libraries of TCR alpha and TCR beta that carried sample barcodes and UMIs. Each CDR3 protein gets one entry after TCRdb re-called the 5' RACE reads with MiXCR. The data show about 140,000 distinct CDR3 sequences, 11% to 15% seen once. Comments on this clonotype: Its antigen is still unknown.

CDR3 length: 15 residues. From germline, CDR1 is DFQATT and CDR2 SNEGSKA (reference sequence). The V gene end was trimmed by 0 bases and the J gene end by 7 bases; junction bases not matched to a gene: 8. The clonotype comes from an adult woman who had mild COVID-19 (a few samples of this study predate the infection). Cell type and time point are not known. The V and J genes are TRBV20-1 and TRBJ2-1, with TRBD2 identical over 8 bases. The sequenced sample consisted of PBMCs or a T cell subset sorted from them (not recorded which). The CDR3 protein is CSARDFSGKGNEQFF. The CDR3 DNA follows: TGCAGTGCTAGAGATTTTAGCGGGAAGGGGAATGAGCAGTTCTTC.